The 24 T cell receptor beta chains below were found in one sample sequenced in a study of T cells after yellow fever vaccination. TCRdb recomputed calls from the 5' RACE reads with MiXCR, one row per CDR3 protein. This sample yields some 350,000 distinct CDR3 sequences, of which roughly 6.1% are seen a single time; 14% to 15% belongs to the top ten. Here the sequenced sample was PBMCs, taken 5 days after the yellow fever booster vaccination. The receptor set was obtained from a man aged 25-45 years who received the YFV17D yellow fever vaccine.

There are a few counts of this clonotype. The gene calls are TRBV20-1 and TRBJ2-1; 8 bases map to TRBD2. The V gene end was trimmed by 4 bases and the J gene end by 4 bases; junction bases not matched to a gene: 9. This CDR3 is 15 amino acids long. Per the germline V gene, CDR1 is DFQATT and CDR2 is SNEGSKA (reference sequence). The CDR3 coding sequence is TGCAGTGCTAAAGTTCGAGCGGGAGTATACAATGAGCAGTTCTTC. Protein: CSAKVRAGVYNEQFF.

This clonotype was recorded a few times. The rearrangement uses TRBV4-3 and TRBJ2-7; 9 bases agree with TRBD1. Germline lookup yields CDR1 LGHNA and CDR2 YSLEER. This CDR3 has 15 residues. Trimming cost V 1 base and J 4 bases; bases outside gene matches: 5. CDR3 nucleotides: TGCGCCAGCAGCCAAGGCTTGGGACAGGGTTACGAGCAGTACTTC. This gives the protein CASSQGLGQGYEQYF.

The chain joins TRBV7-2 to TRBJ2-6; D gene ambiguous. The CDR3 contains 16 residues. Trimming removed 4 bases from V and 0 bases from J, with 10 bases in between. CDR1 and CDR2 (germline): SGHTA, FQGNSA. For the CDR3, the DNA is TGTGCCAGCAGCTCGCGTATCGTCTCTGGGGCCAACGTCCTGACTTTC. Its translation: CASSSRIVSGANVLTF.

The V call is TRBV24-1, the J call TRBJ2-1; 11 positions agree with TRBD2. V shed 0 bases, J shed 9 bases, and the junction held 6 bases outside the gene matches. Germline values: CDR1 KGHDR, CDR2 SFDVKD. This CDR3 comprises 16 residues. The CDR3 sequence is CATSDLETSGKGEQFF. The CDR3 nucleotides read TGTGCCACCAGTGATTTGGAGACTAGCGGGAAAGGTGAGCAGTTCTTC.

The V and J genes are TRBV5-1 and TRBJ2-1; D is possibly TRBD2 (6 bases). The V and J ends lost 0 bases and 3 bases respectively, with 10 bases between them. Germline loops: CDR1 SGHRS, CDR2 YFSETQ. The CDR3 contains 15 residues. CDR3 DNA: TGCGCCAGCAGCTTGGGCGGGAAAGACTACAATGAGCAGTTCTTC. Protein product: CASSLGGKDYNEQFF.

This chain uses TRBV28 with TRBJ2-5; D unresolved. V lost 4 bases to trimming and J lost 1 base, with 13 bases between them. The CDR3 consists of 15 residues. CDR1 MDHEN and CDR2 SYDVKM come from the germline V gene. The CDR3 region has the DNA TGTGCCAGCAGTTCGGGCGGCCGGCCCCAAGAGACCCAGTACTTC. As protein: CASSSGGRPQETQYF. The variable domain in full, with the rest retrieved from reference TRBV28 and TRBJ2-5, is DVKVTQSSRYLVKRTGEKVFLECVQDMDHENMFWYRQDPGLGLRLIYFSYDVKMKEKGDIPEGYSVSREKKERFSLILESASTNQTSMYLCASSSGGRPQETQYFGPGTRLLVL.

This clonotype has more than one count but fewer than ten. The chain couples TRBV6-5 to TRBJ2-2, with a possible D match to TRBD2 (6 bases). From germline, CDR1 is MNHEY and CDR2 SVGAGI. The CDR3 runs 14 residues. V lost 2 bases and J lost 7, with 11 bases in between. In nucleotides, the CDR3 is TGTGCCAGCAGTTACGGAGGGGAGGACGGGGAGCTGTTTTTT. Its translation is CASSYGGEDGELFF.

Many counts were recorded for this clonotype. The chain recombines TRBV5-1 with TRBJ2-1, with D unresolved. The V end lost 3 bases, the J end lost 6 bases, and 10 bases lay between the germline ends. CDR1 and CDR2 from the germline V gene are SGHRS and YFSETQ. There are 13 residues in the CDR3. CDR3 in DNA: TGCGCCAGCAGCTGGGCGGTAGCCAATGAGCAGTTCTTC. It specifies CASSWAVANEQFF.

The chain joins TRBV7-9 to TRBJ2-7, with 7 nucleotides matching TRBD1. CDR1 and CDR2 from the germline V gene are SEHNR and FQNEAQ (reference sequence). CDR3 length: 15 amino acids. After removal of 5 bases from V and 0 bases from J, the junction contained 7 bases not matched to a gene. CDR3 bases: TGTGCCAGCAGCACCGACAGGGTCAGCTCCTACGAGCAGTACTTC. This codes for CASSTDRVSSYEQYF.

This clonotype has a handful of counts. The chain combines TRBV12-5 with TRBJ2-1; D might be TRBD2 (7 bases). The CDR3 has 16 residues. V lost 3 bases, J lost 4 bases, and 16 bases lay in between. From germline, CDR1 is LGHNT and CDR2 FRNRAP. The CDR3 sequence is CASGFGGGGTYNEQFF. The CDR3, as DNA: TGTGCTAGTGGTTTTGGGGGAGGGGGGACTTACAATGAGCAGTTCTTC.

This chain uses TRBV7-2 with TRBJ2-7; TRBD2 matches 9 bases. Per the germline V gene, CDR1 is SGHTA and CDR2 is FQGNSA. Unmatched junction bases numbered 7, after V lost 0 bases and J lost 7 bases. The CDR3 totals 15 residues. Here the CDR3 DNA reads TGTGCCAGCAGCTTAGCGATTAGCGGGAGAGGGGAGCAGTACTTC. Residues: CASSLAISGRGEQYF.

In DNA form, the CDR3 reads TGTGCCACCGTCGGGACCCATAGCAATCAGCCCCAGCATTTT. It is translated as CATVGTHSNQPQHF. The chain joins TRBV15 to TRBJ1-5, with D possibly TRBD1 on 5 matching bases. The CDR3 consists of 14 residues. Trimming removed 8 bases from V and 0 bases from J, with 11 bases in between. Germline CDR1 is LNHNV and CDR2 is YYDKDF (reference sequence). Supplemented by reference TRBV15 and TRBJ1-5, the full variable domain reads DAMVIQNPRYQVTQFGKPVTLSCSQTLNHNVMYWYQQKSSQAPKLLFHYYDKDFNNEADTPDNFQSRRPNTSFCFLDIRSPGLGDTAMYLCATVGTHSNQPQHFGDGTRLSIL.

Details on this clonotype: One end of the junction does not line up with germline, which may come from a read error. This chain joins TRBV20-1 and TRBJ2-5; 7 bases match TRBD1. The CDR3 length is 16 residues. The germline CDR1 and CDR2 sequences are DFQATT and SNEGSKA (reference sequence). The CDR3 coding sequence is TGCTGTGCTAGATATCCTGACAGGGACCCTAGAGAGACCCAGTACTTC. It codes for CCARYPDRDPRETQYF.

The CDR3 nucleotides read TGCAGTGCTAGAGTAGGGGGCCATGGCTACACCTTC. Amino acid sequence: CSARVGGHGYTF. The rearrangement joins TRBV20-1 to TRBJ1-2; 7 bases map to TRBD1. The V and J ends lost 1 base and 6 bases, in that order; junction bases with no gene match: 2. Germline V CDR1 and CDR2: DFQATT, SNEGSKA (reference sequence). The CDR3 covers 12 residues.

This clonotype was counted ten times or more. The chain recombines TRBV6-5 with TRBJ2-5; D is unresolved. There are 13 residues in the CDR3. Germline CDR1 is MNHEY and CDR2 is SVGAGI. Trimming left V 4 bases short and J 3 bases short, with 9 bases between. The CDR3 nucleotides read TGTGCCAGCAGTTTTAATAGGAAAGAGACCCAGTACTTC. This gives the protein CASSFNRKETQYF.

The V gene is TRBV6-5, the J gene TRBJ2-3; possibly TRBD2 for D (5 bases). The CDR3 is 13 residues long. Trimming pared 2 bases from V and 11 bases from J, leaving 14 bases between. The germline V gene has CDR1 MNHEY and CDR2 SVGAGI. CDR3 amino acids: CASSYPSGEKQYF. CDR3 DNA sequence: TGTGCCAGCAGTTACCCCAGTGGGGAGAAGCAGTATTTT.

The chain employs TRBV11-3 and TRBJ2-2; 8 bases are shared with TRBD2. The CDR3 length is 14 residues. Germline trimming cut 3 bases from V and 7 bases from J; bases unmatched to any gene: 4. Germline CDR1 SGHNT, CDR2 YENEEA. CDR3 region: CASSFLSGSGELFF. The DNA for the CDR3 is TGTGCCAGCAGCTTTCTGAGCGGGAGCGGGGAGCTGTTTTTT.

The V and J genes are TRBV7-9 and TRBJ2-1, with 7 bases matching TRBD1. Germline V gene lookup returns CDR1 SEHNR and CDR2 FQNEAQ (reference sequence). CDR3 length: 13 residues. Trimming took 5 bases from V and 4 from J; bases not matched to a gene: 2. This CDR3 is CASSGTVYNEQFF. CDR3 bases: TGTGCCAGCAGCGGGACAGTGTACAATGAGCAGTTCTTC.

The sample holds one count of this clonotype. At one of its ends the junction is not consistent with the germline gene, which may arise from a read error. The CDR3: CVSARSYNEQFF. In nucleotides, the CDR3 is TGTGTCAGCGCACGATCCTATAATGAGCAGTTCTTC. This sequence joins TRBV7-9 and TRBJ2-1, with D hard to call. Germline CDR1 SEHNR, CDR2 FQNEAQ (reference sequence). The CDR3 totals 12 residues.

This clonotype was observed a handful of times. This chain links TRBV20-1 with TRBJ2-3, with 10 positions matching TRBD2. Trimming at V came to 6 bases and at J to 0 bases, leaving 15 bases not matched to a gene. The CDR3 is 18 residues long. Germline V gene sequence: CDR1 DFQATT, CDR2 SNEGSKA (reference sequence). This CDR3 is CSATPRGLAGGSTDTQYF. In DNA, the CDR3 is TGCAGTGCCACACCGAGGGGGTTAGCGGGAGGAAGCACAGATACGCAGTATTTT.

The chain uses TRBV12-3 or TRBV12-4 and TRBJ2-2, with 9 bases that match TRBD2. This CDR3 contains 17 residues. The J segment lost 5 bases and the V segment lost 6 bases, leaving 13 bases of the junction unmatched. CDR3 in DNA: TGTGCCAGCAGCCTACTGCTGACTAGCGGAACTACCGGGGAGCTGTTTTTT. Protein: CASSLLLTSGTTGELFF.

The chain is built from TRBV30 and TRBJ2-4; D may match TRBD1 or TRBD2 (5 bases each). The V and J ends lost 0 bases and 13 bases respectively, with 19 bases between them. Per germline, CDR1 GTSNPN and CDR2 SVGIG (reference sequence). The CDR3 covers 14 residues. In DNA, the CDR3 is TGTGCCTGGAGTGTACTCGGGACGACGTTGAACCAGTACTTC. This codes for CAWSVLGTTLNQYF.

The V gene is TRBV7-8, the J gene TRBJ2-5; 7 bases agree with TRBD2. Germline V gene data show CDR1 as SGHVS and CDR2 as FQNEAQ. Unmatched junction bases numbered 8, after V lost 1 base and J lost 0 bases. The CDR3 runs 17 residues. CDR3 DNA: TGTGCCAGCAGCTTAGTGGGGCTAGCGGCTTACCAAGAGACCCAGTACTTC. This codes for CASSLVGLAAYQETQYF.

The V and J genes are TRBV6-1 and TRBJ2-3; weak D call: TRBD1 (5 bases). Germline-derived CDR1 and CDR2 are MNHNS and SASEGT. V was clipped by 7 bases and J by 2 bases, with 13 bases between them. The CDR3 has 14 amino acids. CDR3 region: CASTERGFTDTQYF. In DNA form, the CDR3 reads TGTGCCAGCACGGAAAGGGGCTTCACAGATACGCAGTATTTT.